A selection of T cell receptor beta chains follows, all from one sample in a study of blood T cell repertoires in COVID-19. Repertoires were generated with immunoSEQ multiplex PCR, while TCRdb's copy carries only in-frame clones and drops some. The repertoire consists of 150,000 or so clones, with about 73% occurring once and the leading ten covering roughly 1.7%. Sample: peripheral blood. These receptors all come from a man older than 75 with acute or convalescent COVID-19. Both conserved end residues are part of each CDR3. D genes are given only for firm matches. Not all rows give a size; the values are once, few, many and, for expanded clones, a class.

TRBD1	TRBV7-9	TRBJ1-1	NA	CASSSTGIGNTEAFF	TGTGCCAGCAGCTCGACAGGGATAGGGAACACTGAAGCTTTCTTT
NA	TRBV5-1	TRBJ1-4	NA	CASRPGAINEKLFF	TGCGCCAGCAGACCAGGGGCGATTAATGAAAAACTGTTTTTT
NA	TRBV15	TRBJ1-4	NA	CATSRDFSGNEKLFF	TGTGCCACCAGCAGAGATTTTTCCGGGAATGAAAAACTGTTTTTT
TRBD1	TRBV18	TRBJ1-2	NA	CASSPTPPGGPGYGYTF	TGTGCCAGCTCACCAACCCCCCCAGGGGGGCCGGGCTATGGCTACACCTTC
NA	TRBV30	TRBJ2-3	NA	CAWSRMGLPRQLWADTQYF	TGTGCCTGGAGCAGGATGGGACTTCCTAGACAATTATGGGCAGATACGCAGTATTTT
NA	TRBV3-1/TRBV3-2	TRBJ2-5	NA	CASSFSGGEETQYF	TGTGCCAGCAGCTTTAGCGGTGGGGAAGAGACCCAGTACTTC
TRBD1	TRBV6-6	TRBJ1-2	once	CASTTDRKTYGYTF	TGTGCCAGCACAACGGACAGGAAAACCTATGGCTACACCTTC
TRBD1	TRBV5-1	TRBJ1-2	NA	CASRLGTGEGGYTF	TGCGCCAGCAGACTCGGGACAGGGGAGGGCGGCTACACCTTC
NA	TRBV5-1	TRBJ2-1	few	CASSPRVGGEQFF	TGCGCCAGCAGCCCCCGGGTGGGGGGTGAGCAGTTCTTC
NA	TRBV5-1	TRBJ2-2	NA	CASSFAGGGPGELFF	TGCGCCAGCAGCTTCGCTGGCGGGGGCCCCGGGGAGCTGTTTTTT